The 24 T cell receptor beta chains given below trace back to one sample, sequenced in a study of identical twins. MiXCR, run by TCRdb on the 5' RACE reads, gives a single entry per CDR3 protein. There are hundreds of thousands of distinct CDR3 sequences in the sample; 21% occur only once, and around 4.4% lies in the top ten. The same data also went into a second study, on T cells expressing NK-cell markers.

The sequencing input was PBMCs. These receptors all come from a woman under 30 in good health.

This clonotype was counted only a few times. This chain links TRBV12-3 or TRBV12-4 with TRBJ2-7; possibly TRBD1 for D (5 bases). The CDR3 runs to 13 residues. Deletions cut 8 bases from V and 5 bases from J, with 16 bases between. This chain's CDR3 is CASAMIRQHEQYF. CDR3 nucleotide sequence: TGTGCCAGCGCGATGATTAGACAGCACGAGCAGTACTTC.

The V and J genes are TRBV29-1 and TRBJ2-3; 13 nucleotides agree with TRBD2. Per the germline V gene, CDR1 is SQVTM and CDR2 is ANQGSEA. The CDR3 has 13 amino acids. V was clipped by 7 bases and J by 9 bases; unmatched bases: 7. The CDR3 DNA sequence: TGCAGCGGCGGACTAGCGGGAGAACACACGCAGTATTTT. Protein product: CSGGLAGEHTQYF.

DNA of the CDR3: TGTGCCAGCAGCCCAGACAGCCATGAGCAGTTCTTC. This codes for CASSPDSHEQFF. The V gene is TRBV7-2, the J gene TRBJ2-1, with TRBD1 as a possible D gene (5 bases). Germline values: CDR1 SGHTA, CDR2 FQGNSA. This CDR3 has 12 amino acids. V lost 5 bases and J 8 bases, leaving 10 bases between the germline ends.

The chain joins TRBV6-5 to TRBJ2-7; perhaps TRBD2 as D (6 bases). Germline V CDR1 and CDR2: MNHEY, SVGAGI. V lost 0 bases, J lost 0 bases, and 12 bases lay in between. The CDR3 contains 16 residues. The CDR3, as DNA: TGTGCCAGCAGTTACTCCGGCGGGGTCAGCTCCTACGAGCAGTACTTC. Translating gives CASSYSGGVSSYEQYF.

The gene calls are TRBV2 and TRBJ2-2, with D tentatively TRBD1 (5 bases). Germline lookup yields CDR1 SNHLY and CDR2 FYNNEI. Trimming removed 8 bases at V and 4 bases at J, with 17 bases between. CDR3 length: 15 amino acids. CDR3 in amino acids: CASLGPTQITGELFF. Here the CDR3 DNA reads TGTGCCAGCCTGGGGCCTACTCAAATCACCGGGGAGCTGTTTTTT.

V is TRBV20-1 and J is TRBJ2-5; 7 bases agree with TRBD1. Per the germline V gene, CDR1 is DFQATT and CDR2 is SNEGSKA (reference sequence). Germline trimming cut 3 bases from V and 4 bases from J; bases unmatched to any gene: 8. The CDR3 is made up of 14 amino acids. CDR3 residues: CSARDRRLRETQYF. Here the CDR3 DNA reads TGCAGTGCTAGGGACAGGCGGCTGCGAGAGACCCAGTACTTC.

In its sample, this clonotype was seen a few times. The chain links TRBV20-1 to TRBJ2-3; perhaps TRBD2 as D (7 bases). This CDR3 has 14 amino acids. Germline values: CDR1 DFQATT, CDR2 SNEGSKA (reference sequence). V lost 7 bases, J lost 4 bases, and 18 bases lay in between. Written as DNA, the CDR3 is TGCAGTGGTTCACTAGGGGGGGGTGCAGATACGCAGTATTTT. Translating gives CSGSLGGGADTQYF.

Here the CDR3 reads CASSQELGYSYEQYF. CDR3 DNA sequence: TGTGCCAGCAGCCAAGAGCTGGGGTATTCCTACGAGCAGTACTTC. This chain uses TRBV3-1 with TRBJ2-7; D gene ambiguous. The CDR3 has 15 residues. Germline V lookup: CDR1 LGHDT, CDR2 YNNKEL (reference sequence). The germline V and J ends were trimmed by 0 bases and 1 base, with 10 bases remaining between them.

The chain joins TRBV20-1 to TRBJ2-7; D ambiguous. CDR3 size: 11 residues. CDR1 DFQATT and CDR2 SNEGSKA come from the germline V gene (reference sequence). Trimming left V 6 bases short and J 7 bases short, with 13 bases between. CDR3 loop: CSANLMGEQYF. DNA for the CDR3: TGCAGTGCCAACCTTATGGGGGAGCAGTACTTC.

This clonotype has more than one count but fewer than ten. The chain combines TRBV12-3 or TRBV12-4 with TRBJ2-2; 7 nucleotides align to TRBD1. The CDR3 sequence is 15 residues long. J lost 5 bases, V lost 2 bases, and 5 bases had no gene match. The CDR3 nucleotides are TGTGCCAGCAGTTTACGGCAGGGGGTGACCGGGGAGCTGTTTTTT. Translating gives CASSLRQGVTGELFF.

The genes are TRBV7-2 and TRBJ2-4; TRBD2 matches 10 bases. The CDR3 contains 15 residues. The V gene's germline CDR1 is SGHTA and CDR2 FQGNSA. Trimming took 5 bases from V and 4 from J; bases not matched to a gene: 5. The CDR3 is CASSSSGRTKNIQYF. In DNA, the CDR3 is TGTGCCAGCAGCAGTAGCGGGAGGACTAAAAACATTCAGTACTTC.

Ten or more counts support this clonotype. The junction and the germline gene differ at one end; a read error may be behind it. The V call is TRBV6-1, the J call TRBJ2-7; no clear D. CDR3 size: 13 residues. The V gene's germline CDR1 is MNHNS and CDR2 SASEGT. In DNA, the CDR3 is TGTGCCAGCAGGGAGATTACGACGGGCCGGTCCTTCTTC. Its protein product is CASREITTGRSFF.

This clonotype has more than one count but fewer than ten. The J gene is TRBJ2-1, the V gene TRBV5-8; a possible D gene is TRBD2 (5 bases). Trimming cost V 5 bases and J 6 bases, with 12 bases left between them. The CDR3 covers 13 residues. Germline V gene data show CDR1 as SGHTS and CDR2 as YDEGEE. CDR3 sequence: CASSRLSGNEQFF. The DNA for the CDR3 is TGTGCCAGCAGTCGACTAAGCGGCAATGAGCAGTTCTTC.

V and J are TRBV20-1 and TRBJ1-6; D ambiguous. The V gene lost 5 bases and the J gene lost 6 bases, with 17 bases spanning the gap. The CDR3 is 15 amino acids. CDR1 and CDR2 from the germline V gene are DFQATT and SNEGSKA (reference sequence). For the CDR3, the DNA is TGCAGTGCTTCATCCGACACCTCCCCTAATTCACCCCTCCACTTT. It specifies CSASSDTSPNSPLHF.

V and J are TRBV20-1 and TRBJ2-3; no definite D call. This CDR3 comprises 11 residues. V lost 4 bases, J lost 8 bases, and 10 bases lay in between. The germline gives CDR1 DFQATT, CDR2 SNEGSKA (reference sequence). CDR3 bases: TGCAGTGCTACTTTATCGGTTACGCAGTATTTT. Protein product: CSATLSVTQYF.

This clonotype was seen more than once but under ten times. In DNA form, the CDR3 reads TGTGCCAGCAGTAACCCCGGGGGTCCCCTCTCCTACGAGCAGTACTTC. This gives the protein CASSNPGGPLSYEQYF. The V gene is TRBV6-5, the J gene TRBJ2-7, with D tentatively TRBD2 (6 bases). The V end lost 5 bases, the J end lost 0 bases, and 17 bases lay between the germline ends. Germline assignment: CDR1 MNHEY and CDR2 SVGAGI. This CDR3 contains 16 residues.

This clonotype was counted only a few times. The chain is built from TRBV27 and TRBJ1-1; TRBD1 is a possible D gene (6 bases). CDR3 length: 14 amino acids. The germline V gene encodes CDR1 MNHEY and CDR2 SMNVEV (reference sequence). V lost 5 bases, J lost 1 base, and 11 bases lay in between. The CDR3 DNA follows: TGTGCCAGCAGTCGGGACACCGAGAACACTGAAGCTTTCTTT. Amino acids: CASSRDTENTEAFF.

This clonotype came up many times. The CDR3: CSAVQETQYF. The CDR3 nucleotides are TGCAGTGCTGTACAAGAGACCCAGTACTTC. V usage is TRBV20-1 and J usage is TRBJ2-5; D gene ambiguous. Germline CDR1 DFQATT, CDR2 SNEGSKA (reference sequence). V was shortened by 5 bases and J by 2 bases, with 3 bases between the two germline ends. This CDR3 is built from 10 residues.

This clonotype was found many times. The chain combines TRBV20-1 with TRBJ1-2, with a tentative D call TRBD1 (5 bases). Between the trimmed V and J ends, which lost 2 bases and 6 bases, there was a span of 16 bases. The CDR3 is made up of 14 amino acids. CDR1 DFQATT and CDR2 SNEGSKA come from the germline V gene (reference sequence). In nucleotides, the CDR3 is TGCAGTGCTAGAACGCTACAGATAGGGGATGGCTACACCTTC. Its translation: CSARTLQIGDGYTF.

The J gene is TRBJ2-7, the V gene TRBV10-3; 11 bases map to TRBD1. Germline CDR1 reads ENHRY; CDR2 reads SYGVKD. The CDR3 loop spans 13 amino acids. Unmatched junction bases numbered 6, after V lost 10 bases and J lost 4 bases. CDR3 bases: TGTGCCACCAGGACAGGGGGCATTTACGAGCAGTACTTC. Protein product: CATRTGGIYEQYF.

In DNA, the CDR3 is TGTGCCAGCTCACCAATGGGTCGCCCGACCTACGAGCAGTACTTC. It specifies CASSPMGRPTYEQYF. The rearrangement uses TRBV18 and TRBJ2-7; D not resolved. Between the trimmed V and J ends, which lost 2 bases and 2 bases, there was a span of 13 bases. The CDR3 spans 15 residues. Germline values: CDR1 KGHSH, CDR2 LQKENI. Variable domain in full (rest from reference TRBV18 and TRBJ2-7): NAGVMQNPRHLVRRRGQEARLRCSPMKGHSHVYWYRQLPEEGLKFMVYLQKENIIDESGMPKERFSAEFPKEGPSILRIQQVVRGDSAAYFCASSPMGRPTYEQYFGPGTRLTVT.

Here the CDR3 reads CASSRTTSGGPTGELFF. In DNA, the CDR3 is TGTGCCAGCAGCCGAACGACTAGCGGGGGCCCCACCGGGGAGCTGTTTTTT. The chain uses TRBV7-6 and TRBJ2-2, with 12 bases identical to TRBD2. Germline V gene lookup returns CDR1 SGHVS and CDR2 FNYEAQ. The V and J ends lost 5 bases and 4 bases, in that order; junction bases with no gene match: 8. CDR3 length: 17 amino acids. The variable domain in full, with the rest retrieved from reference TRBV7-6 and TRBJ2-2, is GAGVSQSPRYKVTKRGQDVALRCDPISGHVSLYWYRQALGQGPEFLTYFNYEAQQDKSGLPNDRFSAERPEGSISTLTIQRTEQRDSAMYRCASSRTTSGGPTGELFFGEGSRLTVL.

The CDR3 spells CASSPRQPNNYGYTF. CDR3 nucleotide sequence: TGTGCCAGCAGTCCCAGGCAGCCGAACAACTATGGCTACACCTTC. The chain links TRBV12-3 or TRBV12-4 to TRBJ1-2, with D unclear. V shed 5 bases and J shed 2 bases, with 15 bases lying between them. The CDR3 is 15 amino acids.

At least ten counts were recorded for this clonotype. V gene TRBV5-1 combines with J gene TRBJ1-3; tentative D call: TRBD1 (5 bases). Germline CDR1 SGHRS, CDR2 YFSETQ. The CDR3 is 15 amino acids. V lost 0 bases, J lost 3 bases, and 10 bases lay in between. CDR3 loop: CASSLDSGYGNTIYF. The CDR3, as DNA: TGCGCCAGCAGCTTGGATTCAGGGTATGGAAACACCATATATTTT.